What follows are 29 T cell receptor beta chains derived from one specimen sequenced in a study of shared clonotypes between healthy human individuals. The data were produced by immunoSEQ multiplex PCR, yet TCRdb's version contains in-frame clones alone and is incomplete. The sample has about 1.9 million clones, around 93% seen once. Naivety among CD8 cells was defined by CD45RO negativity and positive CCR7 selection, thereby excluding terminally differentiated effector memory CD45RA+ cells. The sample consisted of naive CD8+ T cells from PBMCs. The receptors here all came from a man aged 18-30 years in good health. Some clones in this sample may be carry-over from other donors' samples.

V gene TRBV11-1 combines with J gene TRBJ2-1, with TRBD1 identical over 7 bases. This CDR3 has 18 amino acids. CDR1 is SGHAT and CDR2 is FQDESV in the germline V gene (reference sequence). The trim removed 2 bases at V and 5 bases at J, leaving 15 bases unmatched. The DNA for the CDR3 is TGTGCCAGCAGCTTAATCAACACAGGGGAAGCGCTGAACAATGAGCAGTTCTTC. Translating it yields CASSLINTGEALNNEQFF.

The chain combines TRBV5-6 with TRBJ1-2; D gene uncertain. This CDR3 comprises 13 residues. CDR1 SGHDT and CDR2 YYEEEE come from the germline V gene. The V gene lost 4 bases and the J gene lost 8 bases, with 15 bases spanning the gap. The DNA for the CDR3 is TGTGCCAGCAGCAAGGTGGAGGGTGAGGGCTACACCTTC. Its translation is CASSKVEGEGYTF.

The chain has TRBV27 and TRBJ2-3; D perhaps matches TRBD1 (5 bases). V shed 3 bases and J shed 8 bases, with 15 bases lying between them. CDR1 MNHEY and CDR2 SMNVEV come from the germline V gene (reference sequence). The CDR3 covers 14 residues. CDR3 in DNA: TGTGCCAGCAGTTTGGACCAGGGAATGAGTACGCAGTATTTT. Its protein product is CASSLDQGMSTQYF.

The gene calls are TRBV28 and TRBJ2-3, with 7 positions matching TRBD1. There are 13 residues in the CDR3. Losses at the gene ends were 6 bases for V and 5 bases for J; bases not matched to a gene: 5. Per germline, CDR1 MDHEN and CDR2 SYDVKM. The CDR3 sequence is CASSRGQLDTQYF. CDR3 DNA sequence: TGTGCCAGCAGCCGGGGACAGCTAGATACGCAGTATTTT.

This clone appeared once. V is TRBV27 and J is TRBJ2-7; 11 positions agree with TRBD2. The CDR3 consists of 18 residues. V lost 6 bases and J lost 0; bases outside the gene matches: 13. CDR1 and CDR2 from the germline V gene are MNHEY and SMNVEV (reference sequence). CDR3 in amino acids: CASRRTGTSGTRSYEQYF. The CDR3 DNA follows: TGTGCCAGCAGAAGGACCGGGACTAGCGGCACCCGCTCCTACGAGCAGTACTTC.

The chain recombines TRBV4-2 with TRBJ1-1; TRBD1 matches 8 bases. This CDR3 has 17 amino acids. After removal of 0 bases from V and 1 base from J, the junction contained 7 bases not matched to a gene. The V gene's germline CDR1 is LGHNA and CDR2 YNFKEQ. The CDR3 bases are TGTGCCAGCAGCCAAGACAACAGGGGGGTCGCGAACACTGAAGCTTTCTTT. Its protein is CASSQDNRGVANTEAFF.

The J gene is TRBJ2-1, the V gene TRBV7-9; D may correspond to TRBD1 or TRBD2 (6 bases each). Deletions cut 5 bases from V and 8 bases from J, with 16 bases between. Germline assignment: CDR1 SEHNR and CDR2 FQNEAQ (reference sequence). The CDR3 consists of 14 residues. The CDR3 region has the DNA TGTGCCAGCAGCCCCCCGAGGGGGGCTGATGAGCAGTTCTTC. It yields the protein CASSPPRGADEQFF. Full variable domain (remainder filled in from reference TRBV7-9 and TRBJ2-1): DTGVSQNPRHKITKRGQNVTFRCDPISEHNRLYWYRQTLGQGPEFLTYFQNEAQLEKSRLLSDRFSAERPKGSFSTLEIQRTEQGDSAMYLCASSPPRGADEQFFGPGTRLTVL.

The rearrangement uses TRBV27 and TRBJ2-3; 11 bases line up with TRBD2. The CDR3 sequence is 17 residues long. V lost 6 bases, J lost 1 base, and 9 bases stayed unmatched. Germline CDR1 MNHEY, CDR2 SMNVEV (reference sequence). CDR3 residues: CASSGTSGFIGTDTQYF. In nucleotides, the CDR3 is TGTGCCAGCAGCGGGACTAGCGGTTTTATTGGCACAGATACGCAGTATTTT.

This clone was seen only once. CDR3 amino acids: CASRVGSSYNEQFF. The CDR3 coding sequence is TGCGCCAGCAGGGTGGGAAGCTCCTACAATGAGCAGTTCTTC. The chain couples TRBV4-1 to TRBJ2-1, with D unresolved. The CDR3 covers 14 residues. V was pared by 6 bases and J by 0 bases, with 9 bases between. Germline CDR1 MGHRA, CDR2 YSYEKL.

The V gene is TRBV11-2, the J gene TRBJ1-1; 12 bases fit TRBD1. In germline, CDR1 is SGHAT, CDR2 FQNNGV. The CDR3 sequence is 15 residues long. Trimming cost V 5 bases and J 5 bases; bases outside gene matches: 6. The CDR3 protein is CASSPRDRGQTEAFF. Here the CDR3 DNA reads TGTGCCAGCAGCCCACGGGACAGGGGGCAAACTGAAGCTTTCTTT.

J is TRBJ1-5 and V is TRBV7-8, with D unresolved. Germline V gene lookup returns CDR1 SGHVS and CDR2 FQNEAQ. This CDR3 comprises 14 residues. The V gene lost 1 base and the J gene lost 6 bases, with 10 bases spanning the gap. The DNA of the CDR3 is TGTGCCAGCAGCTTAGAGGCAGTAAGTCAGCCCCAGCATTTT. Translation: CASSLEAVSQPQHF.

The CDR3 here is CASSFMVATNEKLFF. The CDR3 region has the DNA TGTGCCAGCAGTTTTATGGTTGCAACTAATGAAAAACTGTTTTTT. The chain has TRBV28 and TRBJ1-4; D remains ambiguous. CDR1 is MDHEN and CDR2 is SYDVKM in the germline V gene. This CDR3 spans 15 amino acids. The V end lost 3 bases, the J end lost 0 bases, and 8 bases lay between the germline ends. The complete variable domain, with remaining parts taken from reference TRBV28 and TRBJ1-4, reads DVKVTQSSRYLVKRTGEKVFLECVQDMDHENMFWYRQDPGLGLRLIYFSYDVKMKEKGDIPEGYSVSREKKERFSLILESASTNQTSMYLCASSFMVATNEKLFFGSGTQLSVL.

This chain links TRBV5-5 with TRBJ2-7; 8 nucleotides align to TRBD1. This CDR3 has 17 amino acids. Per the germline V gene, CDR1 is SGHKS and CDR2 is YYEKEE (reference sequence). After removal of 4 bases from V and 5 bases from J, the junction contained 17 bases not matched to a gene. The CDR3 DNA follows: TGTGCCAGCAGCCGCTCGAGACTCGGACAGGGAGCCCACGAGCAGTACTTC. As protein: CASSRSRLGQGAHEQYF.

The V gene is TRBV4-3, the J gene TRBJ2-5; D perhaps matches TRBD2 (5 bases). The germline CDR1 and CDR2 sequences are LGHNA and YSLEER. V was pared by 4 bases and J by 2 bases, with 20 bases between. The CDR3 covers 17 residues. Here the CDR3 reads CASSPSMGVPLQETQYF. The CDR3 bases are TGCGCCAGCAGCCCCTCTATGGGAGTCCCCTTACAAGAGACCCAGTACTTC.

The V call is TRBV4-3, the J call TRBJ2-6; D not resolved. The CDR3 length is 17 residues. Germline loops: CDR1 LGHNA, CDR2 YSLEER. V shed 6 bases and J shed 2 bases, with 17 bases lying between them. CDR3: CASSRTPLGTGANVLTF. DNA of the CDR3: TGCGCCAGCAGTCGTACACCGCTGGGCACTGGGGCCAACGTCCTGACTTTC.

J is TRBJ2-5 and V is TRBV7-9; no reliable D call. This CDR3 has 13 residues. V was pared by 4 bases and J by 5 bases, with 11 bases between. The germline V gene has CDR1 SEHNR and CDR2 FQNEAQ (reference sequence). The DNA of the CDR3 is TGTGCCAGCAGCTCGGCCACCGTGGAGACCCAGTACTTC. Protein sequence: CASSSATVETQYF. Together with reference TRBV7-9 and TRBJ2-5, the CDR3 gives the full variable domain: DTGVSQNPRHKITKRGQNVTFRCDPISEHNRLYWYRQTLGQGPEFLTYFQNEAQLEKSRLLSDRFSAERPKGSFSTLEIQRTEQGDSAMYLCASSSATVETQYFGPGTRLLVL.

Concerning this clone itself: Additional DNA sequences in this sample encode the identical CDR3. CDR3 amino acids: CASSLALAGGSGEQYF. In nucleotides, the CDR3 is TGTGCCAGCAGCTTAGCCCTAGCGGGAGGATCAGGAGAGCAGTACTTC. The chain employs TRBV7-8 and TRBJ2-7, with 11 bases that match TRBD2. V trimming: 0 bases; J trimming: 7 bases; junction bases outside the gene matches: 8. Germline lookup yields CDR1 SGHVS and CDR2 FQNEAQ. The CDR3 runs to 16 residues.

This chain connects TRBV9 to TRBJ1-2; 7 positions agree with TRBD1. The CDR3 has 16 residues. CDR1 is SGDLS and CDR2 is YYNGEE in the germline V gene. The trim removed 5 bases at V and 7 bases at J, leaving 17 bases unmatched. The chain's CDR3 is CASRSRDSGAPFGYTF. DNA of the CDR3: TGTGCCAGCAGGTCTCGGGACAGCGGAGCGCCATTTGGCTACACCTTC.

The chain uses TRBV4-1 and TRBJ1-2; D remains ambiguous. The CDR3 length is 13 residues. Germline assignment: CDR1 MGHRA and CDR2 YSYEKL. The V and J ends lost 0 bases and 4 bases respectively, with 6 bases between them. Here the CDR3 DNA reads TGCGCCAGCAGCCAAGAGCCGATCTATGGCTACACCTTC. It encodes CASSQEPIYGYTF.

This clone has a single count. The chain has TRBV13 and TRBJ2-1, with a weak D call TRBD1 (6 bases). The V and J ends lost 4 bases and 15 bases respectively, with 13 bases between them. CDR3 length: 11 amino acids. Germline V gene lookup returns CDR1 PRHDT and CDR2 FYEKMQ (reference sequence). The CDR3 region has the DNA TGTGCCAGCAGCTCACAGGGTAGTCCGTTCTTC. Translated, it gives CASSSQGSPFF. Supplemented by reference TRBV13 and TRBJ2-1, the full variable domain reads AAGVIQSPRHLIKEKRETATLKCYPIPRHDTVYWYQQGPGQDPQFLISFYEKMQSDKGSIPDRFSAQQFSDYHSELNMSSLELGDSALYFCASSSQGSPFFGPGTRLTVL.

J is TRBJ2-1 and V is TRBV19; D is unresolved. Trimming left V 3 bases short and J 9 bases short, with 9 bases between. Germline V gene lookup returns CDR1 LNHDA and CDR2 SQIVND (reference sequence). This CDR3 contains 12 residues. CDR3 DNA: TGTGCCAGTAGTATTGGCAGGCTTGAGCAGTTCTTC. It codes for CASSIGRLEQFF.

The genes are TRBV6-5 and TRBJ1-1; D call uncertain. The germline V and J ends were trimmed by 5 bases and 5 bases, with 15 bases remaining between them. The CDR3 is 14 amino acids. Germline CDR1 reads MNHEY; CDR2 reads SVGAGI. DNA for the CDR3: TGTGCCAGCAGTGGACTGAACGTCCTGACTGAAGCTTTCTTT. Its translation: CASSGLNVLTEAFF.

CDR3 residues: CASSLQSSYNEQFF. In nucleotides, the CDR3 is TGTGCCAGCAGCTTACAGAGCTCCTACAATGAGCAGTTCTTC. The V call is TRBV6-6, the J call TRBJ2-1; D unclear. Trimming pared 6 bases from V and 0 bases from J, leaving 9 bases between. The CDR3 contains 14 residues. Germline loops: CDR1 MNHNY, CDR2 SVGAGI (reference sequence).

This chain joins TRBV6-1 and TRBJ2-7; a weak D match, TRBD1 (6 bases). Germline V gene lookup returns CDR1 MNHNS and CDR2 SASEGT. Trimming cost V 10 bases and J 7 bases, with 23 bases left between them. There are 14 residues in the CDR3. CDR3 nucleotide sequence: TGTGCCAACTCACCGGGACAAGGACCCAGAGAGCAGTACTTC. Translation gives CANSPGQGPREQYF.

This clone was observed once. The chain links TRBV30 to TRBJ1-2; 7 nucleotides line up with TRBD1. Germline V gene lookup returns CDR1 GTSNPN and CDR2 SVGIG (reference sequence). V lost 3 bases to trimming and J lost 7 bases; unmatched junction nucleotides: 5. The CDR3 is 12 residues long. The CDR3 sequence: CAWRMTGSGYTF. Here the CDR3 DNA reads TGTGCCTGGAGGATGACAGGGTCTGGCTACACCTTC.

This chain uses TRBV6-5 with TRBJ1-1; possible D gene TRBD1, 6 bases. The germline gives CDR1 MNHEY, CDR2 SVGAGI. The CDR3 runs to 16 residues. V was shortened by 0 bases and J by 4 bases, with 15 bases between the two germline ends. This CDR3 is CASSYSLVKGGTEAFF. The CDR3 nucleotides read TGTGCCAGCAGTTACTCCCTGGTTAAGGGGGGCACTGAAGCTTTCTTT.

A remark on this clone: Other DNA sequences from this sample encode an identical CDR3 as well. V gene TRBV28 combines with J gene TRBJ1-4; possibly TRBD1 for D (5 bases). CDR1 is MDHEN and CDR2 is SYDVKM in the germline V gene. V lost 2 bases and J 7 bases, leaving 11 bases between the germline ends. The CDR3 has 14 amino acids. Here the CDR3 DNA reads TGTGCCAGCAGTTTAAGGGGACGAGGTGAAAAACTGTTTTTT. Residues: CASSLRGRGEKLFF.

The chain couples TRBV6-6 to TRBJ1-4; a weak D match, TRBD1 (6 bases). In germline, CDR1 is MNHNY, CDR2 SVGAGI (reference sequence). V lost 2 bases, J lost 10 bases, and 17 bases lay in between. The CDR3 extends over 15 amino acids. The CDR3 loop reads CASSYQGQLGGKLFF. CDR3 in DNA: TGTGCCAGCAGTTACCAGGGACAATTAGGTGGAAAACTGTTTTTT.

V gene TRBV28 combines with J gene TRBJ2-3; 8 nucleotides agree with TRBD2. CDR3 size: 19 residues. Trimming at V came to 3 bases and at J to 3 bases, leaving 17 bases not matched to a gene. CDR1 MDHEN and CDR2 SYDVKM come from the germline V gene. Here the CDR3 DNA reads TGTGCCAGCAGTTTCCGCGGCCGACGGGAGGGGCCCGGGACAGATACGCAGTATTTT. Protein product: CASSFRGRREGPGTDTQYF.